This T cell receptor beta chain was sequenced during a study of cytomegalovirus exposure and HLA in healthy donors. Turning to the study itself: In terms of ancestry, the Caucasian-associated cluster contained roughly 80% of the roughly 400 genotyped donors. Regarding the study as a whole: In a later analysis, about 17,000 TCR beta sequences were associated with HLA alleles at 0.05 false discovery rate. A later analysis revealed that TCR association rates differed between HLA loci, peaking at DRB1 and bottoming out at HLA-C. A later analysis linked a missense variant in DCLRE1C to the trimming of TCR beta V and J genes.

Notes on this clone: Its antigen remains unknown.

PCR amplification relied on 60 Vbeta primers (plus 13 Jbeta primers). TCRdb's table, derived via immunoSEQ multiplex PCR, lists solely in-frame clones and lacks some. The table includes around 150,000 clones, approximately 85% detected once. CDR3 length: 14 residues. Looked up from germline, CDR1 is SGDLS and CDR2 is YYNGEE. The ends were cut back, 2 bases at V and 2 bases at J, with 9 bases in the middle. This receptor was taken from a man aged 18 to 30 in good health and CMV-seropositive. The specimen sequenced was PBMCs. The rearrangement uses TRBV9 and TRBJ2-3; the D is unclear. Written as DNA, the CDR3 is TGTGCCAGCAGCGTCCGGGTCAACACAGATACGCAGTATTTT. Amino acids: CASSVRVNTDTQYF.